Listed here are 18 T cell receptor beta chains from one sample, sequenced in a study of blood T cell repertoires in COVID-19. The data were produced by immunoSEQ multiplex PCR, yet TCRdb's version contains in-frame clones alone and is incomplete. The repertoire holds some 70,000 clones, with 88% as singletons. What was sequenced was peripheral blood. These receptors all come from a man between 65 and 85 years old with active or convalescent COVID-19.

This clone has a single count. The chain has TRBV19 and TRBJ2-7; D is possibly TRBD1 (6 bases). The CDR3 extends over 17 amino acids. V was trimmed by 3 bases and J by 2 bases, leaving 20 bases between them. Germline CDR1 reads LNHDA; CDR2 reads SQIVND (reference sequence). The CDR3 reads CASSIRVRGAKTYEQYF. The CDR3 DNA reads TGTGCCAGTAGTATCAGAGTCAGGGGCGCTAAAACCTACGAGCAGTACTTC.

The chain employs TRBV4-1 and TRBJ2-1, with D possibly being TRBD2 (6 bases). The CDR3 contains 17 residues. Trimming left V 3 bases short and J 0 bases short, with 15 bases between. Germline V gives CDR1 MGHRA, CDR2 YSYEKL. The CDR3 region is CASSHRWETSSYNEQFF. CDR3 nucleotides: TGCGCCAGCAGCCATAGGTGGGAGACTAGCTCCTACAATGAGCAGTTCTTC.

V and J are TRBV7-2 and TRBJ2-7; D may be TRBD1 (5 bases). V dropped 2 bases and J dropped 2 bases, with 13 bases sitting between them. The CDR3 contains 15 residues. The germline V gene has CDR1 SGHTA and CDR2 FQGNSA. DNA of the CDR3: TGTGCCAGCAGCTTATTTCCCAGGGTTACCTACGAGCAGTACTTC. The encoded protein is CASSLFPRVTYEQYF.

V and J are TRBV11-2 and TRBJ1-2; TRBD1 might be the D (6 bases). Germline assignment: CDR1 SGHAT and CDR2 FQNNGV. Trimming removed 1 base from V and 4 bases from J, with 10 bases in between. This CDR3 contains 14 residues. CDR3 loop: CASSLALTGYGYTF. CDR3 DNA sequence: TGTGCCAGCAGCTTAGCTCTGACAGGCTATGGCTACACCTTC.

V is TRBV19 and J is TRBJ2-5, with D unclear. Trimming shortened V by 4 bases and J by 4 bases, and 13 bases separated the two germline ends. The CDR3 is 14 residues long. Germline assignment: CDR1 LNHDA and CDR2 SQIVND (reference sequence). The CDR3 is CASSRRRESETQYF. In nucleotides, the CDR3 is TGTGCCAGTAGTAGACGGAGAGAATCAGAGACCCAGTACTTC.

The chain employs TRBV25-1 and TRBJ1-1; no clear D. Per germline, CDR1 MGHDK and CDR2 SYGVNS. The CDR3 loop spans 13 amino acids. Trimming removed 1 base from V and 4 bases from J, with 7 bases in between. The CDR3 DNA follows: TGTGCCAGCAGTGAATCGTACGGCACTGAAGCTTTCTTT. Its protein is CASSESYGTEAFF.

This chain connects TRBV7-6 to TRBJ2-7, with TRBD1 identical over 8 bases. The CDR3 runs 15 residues. Germline V gene lookup returns CDR1 SGHVS and CDR2 FNYEAQ. The V and J ends lost 5 bases and 1 base, in that order; junction bases with no gene match: 7. CDR3 DNA: TGTGCCAGCAGCCCCCTACAGGGGGTTTCCTACGAGCAGTACTTC. Translating gives CASSPLQGVSYEQYF.

The J gene is TRBJ1-6, the V gene TRBV12-3 or TRBV12-4; 10 nucleotides line up with TRBD1. V dropped 6 bases and J dropped 10; count of bases not matched to a gene: 3. This CDR3 comprises 13 residues. The CDR3 loop reads CASRDRGLSPLHF. The CDR3 DNA is TGTGCCAGCAGAGACAGGGGGCTCTCACCCCTCCACTTT.

The chain is built from TRBV19 and TRBJ2-7; 7 nucleotides match TRBD1. Germline trimming cut 11 bases from V and 3 bases from J; bases unmatched to any gene: 7. CDR3 size: 12 residues. Germline CDR1 LNHDA, CDR2 SQIVND (reference sequence). The CDR3 loop is CAGTGEIYEQYF. The CDR3 nucleotides read TGTGCCGGAACAGGGGAGATCTACGAGCAGTACTTC. Full variable domain (rest looked up from reference TRBV19 and TRBJ2-7): DGGITQSPKYLFRKEGQNVTLSCEQNLNHDAMYWYRQDPGQGLRLIYYSQIVNDFQKGDIAEGYSVSREKKESFPLTVTSAQKNPTAFYLCAGTGEIYEQYFGPGTRLTVT.

The chain is built from TRBV12-5 and TRBJ1-1; TRBD1 matches 7 bases. This CDR3 comprises 17 residues. The junction had 13 bases not matched to a gene; V was cut back by 6 bases and J by 0 bases. CDR1 LGHNT and CDR2 FRNRAP come from the germline V gene. CDR3 region: CASGPGPNRGLNTEAFF. CDR3 sequence (DNA): TGTGCTAGTGGCCCTGGACCTAACAGGGGCCTGAACACTGAAGCTTTCTTT.

This clone was recorded only once. The V call is TRBV2, the J call TRBJ2-1; 7 bases are a match to TRBD1. The V gene's germline CDR1 is SNHLY and CDR2 FYNNEI. The CDR3 covers 14 residues. The trim removed 7 bases at V and 4 bases at J, leaving 7 bases unmatched. The CDR3 sequence is CASNPGGSYNEQFF. The CDR3 nucleotides read TGTGCCAGCAACCCAGGGGGTAGTTACAATGAGCAGTTCTTC.

The genes are TRBV5-1 and TRBJ1-2; 12 positions match TRBD1. Germline V gene lookup returns CDR1 SGHRS and CDR2 YFSETQ. This CDR3 is 17 amino acids long. Trimming removed 3 bases from V and 3 bases from J; junction bases left unmatched: 9. The CDR3 reads CASSSMGDRGLDYGYTF. Written as DNA, the CDR3 is TGCGCCAGCAGCTCGATGGGGGACAGGGGGCTGGACTATGGCTACACCTTC. The full variable domain, in which reference TRBV5-1 and TRBJ1-2 provide the parts outside the CDR3, is KAGVTQTPRYLIKTRGQQVTLSCSPISGHRSVSWYQQTPGQGLQFLFEYFSETQRNKGNFPGRFSGRQFSNSRSEMNVSTLELGDSALYLCASSSMGDRGLDYGYTFGSGTRLTVV.

In DNA form, the CDR3 reads TGTGCCAGCAGCTTGGCCCTAGGCACAGATACGCAGTATTTT. It translates to CASSLALGTDTQYF. The rearrangement joins TRBV5-8 to TRBJ2-3; D is unresolved. The CDR3 loop spans 14 amino acids. V was trimmed by 0 bases and J by 1 base, leaving 6 bases between them. Germline CDR1 is SGHTS and CDR2 is YDEGEE. Based on the CDR3 plus reference TRBV5-8 and TRBJ2-3, the full variable domain is EAGVTQSPTHLIKTRGQQATLRCSPISGHTSVYWYQQALGLGLQFLLWYDEGEERNRGNFPPRFSGRQFPNYSSELNVNALELEDSALYLCASSLALGTDTQYFGPGTRLTVL.

The gene calls are TRBV29-1 and TRBJ2-3, with D tentatively TRBD2 (5 bases). CDR1 is SQVTM, CDR2 ANQGSEA, per germline. The CDR3 contains 15 residues. V was pared by 6 bases and J by 2 bases, with 18 bases between. CDR3 bases: TGCAGCGTGAAATGGGCTAGCAGACTCACAGATACGCAGTATTTT. Encoded protein: CSVKWASRLTDTQYF.

The rearrangement uses TRBV9 and TRBJ2-5; 8 nucleotides line up with TRBD1. The CDR3 is 17 residues long. V gave up 4 bases and J gave up 5 bases; unmatched junction bases: 16. Germline-derived CDR1 and CDR2 are SGDLS and YYNGEE. The CDR3 region is CASSPGQGLLVIETQYF. Here the CDR3 DNA reads TGTGCCAGCAGCCCCGGACAGGGACTGCTCGTTATCGAGACCCAGTACTTC.

The rearrangement joins TRBV21-1 to TRBJ2-7; TRBD1 is the table's D call, not checked against the DNA. TRBV21-1 is tagged as a pseudogene. This CDR3 comprises 15 residues. The CDR3 DNA is TGTGCCAGCAGCCCTCGGACAGGGAAAAGATACGAGCAGTACTTC. Protein: CASSPRTGKRYEQYF.

The rearrangement uses TRBV6-1 and TRBJ2-2; TRBD1 agrees at 8 bases. Germline loops: CDR1 MNHNS, CDR2 SASEGT. This CDR3 spans 16 amino acids. V shed 2 bases, J shed 4 bases, and the junction held 6 bases outside the gene matches. CDR3 sequence (DNA): TGTGCCAGCAGTGAACAACCCAGGGGGCCCACCGGGGAGCTGTTTTTT. Translating it yields CASSEQPRGPTGELFF.

The chain combines TRBV18 with TRBJ2-2, with D maybe TRBD1 (5 bases). Germline assignment: CDR1 KGHSH and CDR2 LQKENI. Trimming removed 2 bases from V and 7 bases from J, with 11 bases in between. There are 14 residues in the CDR3. CDR3 loop: CASSPGAHGGELFF. DNA for the CDR3: TGTGCCAGCTCACCAGGGGCCCACGGCGGGGAGCTGTTTTTT.